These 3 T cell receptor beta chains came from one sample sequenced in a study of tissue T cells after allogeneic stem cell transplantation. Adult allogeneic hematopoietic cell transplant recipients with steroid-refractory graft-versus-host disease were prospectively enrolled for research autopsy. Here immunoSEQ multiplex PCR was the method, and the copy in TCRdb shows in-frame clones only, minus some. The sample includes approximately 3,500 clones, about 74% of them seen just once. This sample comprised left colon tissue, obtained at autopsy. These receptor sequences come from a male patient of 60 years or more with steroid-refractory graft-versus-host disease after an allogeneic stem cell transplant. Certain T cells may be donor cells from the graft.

The DNA for the CDR3 is TGTGCCAGCAGCGTAGGAGGGAATTCTGGAAACACCATATATTTT. Translation: CASSVGGNSGNTIYF. The gene calls are TRBV9 and TRBJ1-3; D is uncertain. The CDR3 has 15 amino acids. The germline V and J ends were trimmed by 0 bases and 1 base, with 8 bases remaining between them. Germline loops: CDR1 SGDLS, CDR2 YYNGEE.

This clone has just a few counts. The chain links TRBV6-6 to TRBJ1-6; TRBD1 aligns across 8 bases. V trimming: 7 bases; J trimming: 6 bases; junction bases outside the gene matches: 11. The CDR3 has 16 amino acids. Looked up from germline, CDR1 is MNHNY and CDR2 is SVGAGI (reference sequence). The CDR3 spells CASTLPPGQVNSPLHF. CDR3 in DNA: TGTGCCAGCACTCTGCCTCCGGGACAGGTTAATTCACCCCTCCACTTT.

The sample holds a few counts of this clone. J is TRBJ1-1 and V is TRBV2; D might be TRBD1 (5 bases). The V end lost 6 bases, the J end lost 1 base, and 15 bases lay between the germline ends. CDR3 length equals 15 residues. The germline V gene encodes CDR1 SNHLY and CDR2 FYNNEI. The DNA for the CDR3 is TGTGCCAGCAGATATGGTGCGACAGCGAACACTGAAGCTTTCTTT. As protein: CASRYGATANTEAFF.